Sequencing of this T cell receptor (beta chain) was carried out in a study of patients and donors after allogeneic stem cell transplantation. TCRdb recomputed calls from the RT-PCR reads with MiXCR, one row per CDR3 protein. The sample consists of 65,000 to 80,000 distinct CDR3 sequences, approximately 25% of them appearing once. With 3 bases removed from V and 0 bases from J, the gap between germline ends came to 4 bases. Germline values: CDR1 ENHRY, CDR2 SYGVKD. The CDR3 loop spans 13 amino acids. The V gene is TRBV10-3, the J gene TRBJ2-3; unclear D gene. This sequence originates from a human donor who was either an allogeneic HSCT recipient or a stem cell or donor lymphocyte infusion donor (not recorded which). It is not recorded whose cells these are; they may come from a transplant donor. Sequenced sample: blood, either unsorted or a sorted T cell fraction (not recorded which). The CDR3 sequence is CAISERSTDTQYF. CDR3 in DNA: TGTGCCATCAGTGAAAGGAGCACAGATACGCAGTATTTT.